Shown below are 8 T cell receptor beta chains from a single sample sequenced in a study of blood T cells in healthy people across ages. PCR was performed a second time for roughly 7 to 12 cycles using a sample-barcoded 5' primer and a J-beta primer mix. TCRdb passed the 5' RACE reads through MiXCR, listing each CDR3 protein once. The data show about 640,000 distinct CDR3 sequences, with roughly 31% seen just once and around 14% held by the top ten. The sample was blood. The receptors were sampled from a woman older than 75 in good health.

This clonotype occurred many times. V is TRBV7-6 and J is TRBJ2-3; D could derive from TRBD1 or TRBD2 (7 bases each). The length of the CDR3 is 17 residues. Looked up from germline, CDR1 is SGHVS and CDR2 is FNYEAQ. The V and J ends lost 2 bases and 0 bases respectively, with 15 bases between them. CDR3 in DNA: TGTGCCAGCAGCTTATCCCAGGGGGGGCTCAGCACAGATACGCAGTATTTT. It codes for CASSLSQGGLSTDTQYF.

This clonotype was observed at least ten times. DNA for the CDR3: TGTGCCTGGAAGACTTCCTACGAGCAGTACTTC. It encodes CAWKTSYEQYF. The V gene is TRBV30, the J gene TRBJ2-7, with D hard to call. Germline loops: CDR1 GTSNPN, CDR2 SVGIG (reference sequence). The CDR3 has 11 residues. Trimming took 4 bases from V and 1 from J, leaving 5 bases between them.

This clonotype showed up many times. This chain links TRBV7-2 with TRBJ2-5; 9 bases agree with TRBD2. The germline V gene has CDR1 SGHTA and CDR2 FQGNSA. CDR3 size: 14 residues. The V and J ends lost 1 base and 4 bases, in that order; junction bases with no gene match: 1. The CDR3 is CASSLGTSAETQYF. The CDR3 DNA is TGTGCCAGCAGCTTAGGGACTAGCGCAGAGACCCAGTACTTC.

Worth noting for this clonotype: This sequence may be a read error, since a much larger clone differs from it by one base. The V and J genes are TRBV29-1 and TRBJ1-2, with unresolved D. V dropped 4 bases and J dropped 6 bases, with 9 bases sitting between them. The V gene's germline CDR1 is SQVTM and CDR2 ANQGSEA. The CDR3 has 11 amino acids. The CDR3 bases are TGCAGCGTTGCGGGTATGGATGGCTACACCTTC. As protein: CSVAGMDGYTF.

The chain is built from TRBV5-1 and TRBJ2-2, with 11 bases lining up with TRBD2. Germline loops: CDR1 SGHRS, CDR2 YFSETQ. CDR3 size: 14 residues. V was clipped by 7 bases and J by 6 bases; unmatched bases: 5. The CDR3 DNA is TGCGCCAGCCGCTCGACTAGCGGGGCCGGGGAGCTGTTTTTT. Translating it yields CASRSTSGAGELFF.

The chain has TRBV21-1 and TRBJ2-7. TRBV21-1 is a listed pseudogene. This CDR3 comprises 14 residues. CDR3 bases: TGTGCCAGGGTGAAAGGACAGGGCTTCTACGAGCAGTACTTC. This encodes CARVKGQGFYEQYF.

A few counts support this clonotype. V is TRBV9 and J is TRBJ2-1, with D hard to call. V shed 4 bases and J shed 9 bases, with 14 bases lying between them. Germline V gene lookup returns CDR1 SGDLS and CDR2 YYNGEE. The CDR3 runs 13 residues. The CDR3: CASSKDEPREQFF. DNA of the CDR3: TGTGCCAGCAGCAAGGACGAACCGCGTGAGCAGTTCTTC.

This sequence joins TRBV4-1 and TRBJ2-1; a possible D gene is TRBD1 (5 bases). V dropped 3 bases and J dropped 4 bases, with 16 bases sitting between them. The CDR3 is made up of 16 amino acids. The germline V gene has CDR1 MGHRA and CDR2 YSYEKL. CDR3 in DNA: TGCGCCAGCAGCCAGGGAAGTGGAAGGGGATACAATGAGCAGTTCTTC. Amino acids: CASSQGSGRGYNEQFF.